These 10 T cell receptor beta chains originate from one sample sequenced in a study of T cells in Graves' hyperthyroidism and ophthalmopathy. The TCR beta CDR3 regions underwent amplification using RNA transcripts as the source. The HTBI primer set drove a first-round RT-PCR of the TCR CDR3. TCRdb recomputed calls from the multiplex PCR reads with MiXCR, one row per CDR3 protein. Of about 350,000 distinct CDR3 sequences in the sample, about a sixth were seen once. The sequencing input was blood. These receptors originate from a woman between 35 and 50 years old with Graves' ophthalmopathy.

The sample holds many counts of this clonotype. This chain links TRBV19 with TRBJ2-7; 10 nucleotides align to TRBD1. CDR1 is LNHDA and CDR2 is SQIVND in the germline V gene (reference sequence). This CDR3 has 14 residues. The junction had 8 bases not matched to a gene; V was cut back by 6 bases and J by 6 bases. CDR3 in amino acids: CASRRDRGVLEQYF. CDR3 DNA sequence: TGTGCCAGTAGGAGGGACAGGGGCGTCCTCGAGCAGTACTTC.

This clonotype has ten or more counts. V and J are TRBV11-2 and TRBJ2-1; possible D gene TRBD1, 5 bases. Deletions cut 5 bases from V and 7 bases from J, with 12 bases between. Germline CDR1 reads SGHAT; CDR2 reads FQNNGV. The CDR3 has 13 residues. In nucleotides, the CDR3 is TGTGCCAGCAGCCCCACAGGAACTAATGAGCAGTTCTTC. Encoded protein: CASSPTGTNEQFF.

V and J are TRBV7-8 and TRBJ1-5, with D hard to call. Germline V gene lookup returns CDR1 SGHVS and CDR2 FQNEAQ. The CDR3 has 14 residues. The V and J ends lost 5 bases and 4 bases respectively, with 12 bases between them. In DNA, the CDR3 is TGTGCCAGCAGCGAAGCGACACGGAATCAGCCCCAGCATTTT. Its translation is CASSEATRNQPQHF.

The sample holds many counts of this clonotype. This chain connects TRBV28 to TRBJ2-7; D may be TRBD1 or TRBD2 (5 bases each). V was trimmed by 5 bases and J by 2 bases, leaving 13 bases between them. Per the germline V gene, CDR1 is MDHEN and CDR2 is SYDVKM. This CDR3 comprises 14 residues. The CDR3 spells CASSPGTPPYEQYF. The CDR3 DNA follows: TGTGCCAGCAGTCCAGGGACCCCACCCTACGAGCAGTACTTC.

This clonotype was detected ten times or more. The chain is built from TRBV6-1 and TRBJ1-1; the D gene is possibly TRBD1 (6 bases). Looked up from germline, CDR1 is MNHNS and CDR2 is SASEGT. V lost 7 bases to trimming and J lost 8 bases, with 14 bases between them. CDR3 length: 12 amino acids. The CDR3 DNA sequence: TGTGCCAGCACTGAGGGGGGCCTAGAAGCTTTCTTT. This sequence encodes CASTEGGLEAFF.

Many counts were recorded for this clonotype. The chain combines TRBV4-1 with TRBJ2-7; a possible D gene is TRBD2 (6 bases). Trimming stripped 3 bases from V and 9 bases from J, with 18 bases between. The CDR3 totals 14 residues. Per the germline V gene, CDR1 is MGHRA and CDR2 is YSYEKL. DNA of the CDR3: TGCGCCAGCAGCCAGGAGGGGAGAATCGAGCCGCAGTACTTC. Its translation: CASSQEGRIEPQYF.

In this sample, this clonotype turned up a few times. Written as DNA, the CDR3 is TGTGCCAGCAGTCAGGAGGGGTTCCCTGGGGCCAACGTCCTGACTTTC. Translation: CASSQEGFPGANVLTF. The chain has TRBV28 and TRBJ2-6; possibly TRBD2 for D (6 bases). Per germline, CDR1 MDHEN and CDR2 SYDVKM. This CDR3 is 16 amino acids long. V lost 5 bases and J lost 2, with 13 bases in between.

For the CDR3, the DNA is TGTGCCACCCCGGGACAGCGACAATATAGCAATCAGCCCCAGCATTTT. As protein: CATPGQRQYSNQPQHF. This chain links TRBV24-1 with TRBJ1-5; 7 bases align to TRBD1. Unmatched junction bases numbered 10, after V lost 9 bases and J lost 0 bases. Germline CDR1 KGHDR, CDR2 SFDVKD. CDR3 size: 16 residues.

This clonotype was seen many times. This chain links TRBV20-1 with TRBJ2-7; D gene ambiguous. V was trimmed by 6 bases and J by 4 bases, leaving 19 bases between them. The CDR3 has 14 residues. Germline V gene data show CDR1 as DFQATT and CDR2 as SNEGSKA (reference sequence). This CDR3 reads CSAHSGQSLYEQYF. CDR3 DNA sequence: TGCAGTGCCCATAGTGGGCAGTCGCTTTACGAGCAGTACTTC.

This clonotype showed up many times. A much larger clonotype is one base distant, so this may be a read error. This chain uses TRBV6-5 with TRBJ2-5, with no clear D. Germline V CDR1 and CDR2: MNHEY, SVGAGI. The CDR3 length is 14 residues. Trimming shortened V by 2 bases and J by 4 bases, and 11 bases separated the two germline ends. CDR3 DNA sequence: TGTGCCAGCAGTTACCCGATCACAAGAGAGACCCAGTACTTC. Residues: CASSYPITRETQYF.